Listed below are T cell receptor beta chains from one sample, sequenced in a study of cytomegalovirus exposure and HLA in healthy donors. Method: immunoSEQ multiplex PCR; TCRdb's copy keeps in-frame clones and lacks some. The sample shows 150,000 to 180,000 clones, about 68% of them seen only once. The sequencing sample was made of PBMCs. These receptors all stem from a man in his thirties or forties in good health and CMV-seronegative. Both conserved end residues are part of each CDR3. A D gene is named only where the DNA matches it firmly. Size is stated for part of the rows, as once, few or many counts, or as a class when the clone is expanded.

clone size | D gene | J gene | V gene | CDR3 protein | CDR3 DNA
NA | NA | TRBJ1-2 | TRBV5-6 | CASSSWWGGEGYTF | TGTGCCAGCAGCTCCTGGTGGGGAGGAGAAGGCTACACCTTC
NA | TRBD2 | TRBJ2-1 | TRBV5-4 | CASSATSGGESYNEQFF | TGTGCCAGCAGTGCAACTAGCGGGGGGGAATCCTACAATGAGCAGTTCTTC
NA | TRBD2 | TRBJ2-1 | TRBV11-3 | CASSPGLAVNEQFF | TGTGCCAGCAGCCCCGGACTAGCGGTCAATGAGCAGTTCTTC
NA | NA | TRBJ1-6 | TRBV11-2 | CASSLSRGNSPLHF | TGTGCCAGCAGCCTAAGTCGCGGCAATTCACCCCTCCACTTT
NA | NA | TRBJ1-2 | TRBV2 | CASNGEGGYTF | TGTGCCAGCAACGGGGAGGGCGGCTACACCTTC
NA | NA | TRBJ2-5 | TRBV6-1 | CASSEVRIGETQYF | TGTGCCAGCAGTGAGGTCAGGATTGGAGAGACCCAGTACTTC
NA | NA | TRBJ2-7 | TRBV5-1 | CASSLPGAHYEQYF | TGCGCCAGCAGCTTGCCAGGGGCCCACTACGAGCAGTACTTC
NA | TRBD1 | TRBJ2-2 | TRBV19 | CASSTGTGSTGELFF | TGTGCCAGTAGTACCGGGACAGGGTCAACCGGGGAGCTGTTTTTT
NA | NA | TRBJ2-5 | TRBV7-2 | CASSTMTGLQETQYF | TGTGCCAGCAGCACCATGACAGGATTGCAAGAGACCCAGTACTTC
NA | NA | TRBJ2-2 | TRBV19 | CATKPGYSGELFF | TGTGCCACTAAGCCGGGTTATTCCGGGGAGCTGTTTTTT
NA | NA | TRBJ1-6 | TRBV27 | CASSPLLGDHSPLHF | TGTGCCAGCAGTCCCCTGCTAGGGGATCATTCACCCCTCCACTTT
many | NA | TRBJ1-1 | TRBV15 | CATNRQTNLNTEAFF | TGTGCCACCAATAGACAGACAAATTTGAACACTGAAGCTTTCTTT
NA | NA | TRBJ2-7 | TRBV30 | CAWRPTQYEQYF | TGTGCCTGGAGACCTACACAGTACGAGCAGTACTTC
NA | NA | TRBJ2-7 | TRBV13 | CASSQLGNRIYEQYF | TGTGCCAGCAGCCAGCTAGGGAACAGGATCTACGAGCAGTACTTC
NA | TRBD2 | TRBJ2-2 | TRBV9 | CASSVGEAGGTGELFF | TGTGCCAGCAGCGTAGGGGAAGCGGGGGGGACCGGGGAGCTGTTTTTT
NA | NA | TRBJ1-4 | TRBV7-9 | CASSFFPRKATNEKLFF | TGTGCCAGCAGCTTTTTTCCCAGGAAGGCAACTAATGAAAAACTGTTTTTT
NA | TRBD1 | TRBJ2-1 | TRBV2 | CASSAQGVRNEQFF | TGTGCCAGCAGCGCACAGGGGGTACGCAATGAGCAGTTCTTC
NA | TRBD1 | TRBJ2-7 | TRBV7-9 | CASSLTQGGEQYF | TGTGCCAGCAGCTTAACACAGGGGGGTGAGCAGTACTTC
NA | TRBD1 | TRBJ1-1 | TRBV19 | CASSKGQGWTEAFF | TGTGCCAGTAGTAAGGGACAGGGATGGACTGAAGCTTTCTTT
NA | NA | TRBJ1-3 | TRBV6-5 | CASKGAPSGNTIYF | TGTGCCAGCAAAGGGGCCCCCTCTGGAAACACCATATATTTT
NA | NA | TRBJ2-1 | TRBV4-3 | CASSQVRGTTYNEQFF | TGCGCCAGCAGCCAAGTTAGGGGGACTACTTACAATGAGCAGTTCTTC
NA | TRBD2 | TRBJ2-7 | TRBV7-6 | CASSLGGGVSEGEQYF | TGTGCCAGCAGCTTAGGCGGGGGAGTATCGGAGGGCGAGCAGTACTTC
NA | TRBD1 | TRBJ2-7 | TRBV28 | CASTQFGTAYEQYF | TGTGCCAGCACCCAATTCGGGACAGCCTACGAGCAGTACTTC
few | TRBD1 | TRBJ1-4 | TRBV19 | CASSPFRGTGGNEKLFF | TGTGCCAGTAGTCCCTTTCGCGGGACAGGGGGTAATGAAAAACTGTTTTTT
once | TRBD1 | TRBJ1-6 | TRBV19 | CASSVGQGNNSPLHF | TGTGCCAGTAGTGTGGGACAGGGGAATAATTCACCCCTCCACTTT
NA | TRBD1 | TRBJ1-4 | TRBV7-8 | CASSESTGGGIEKLFF | TGTGCCAGCAGCGAGAGTACAGGGGGTGGAATTGAAAAACTGTTTTTT
NA | NA | TRBJ1-5 | TRBV19 | CASSPGILGQPQHF | TGTGCCAGTAGTCCGGGGATCCTGGGGCAGCCCCAGCATTTT
NA | NA | TRBJ2-7 | TRBV6-5 | CASSYRSTGGYEQYF | TGTGCCAGCAGTTACCGTTCGACAGGTGGTTACGAGCAGTACTTC
NA | TRBD2 | TRBJ2-1 | TRBV9 | CASSVGGGSYNEQFF | TGTGCCAGCAGCGTAGGCGGGGGTTCCTACAATGAGCAGTTCTTC
few | NA | TRBJ1-4 | TRBV6-5 | CASSYSKYTGLFF | TGTGCCAGCAGTTACTCGAAGTATACGGGACTCTTTTTT
NA | NA | TRBJ2-3 | TRBV7-7 | CASSLAHTDTQYF | TGTGCTAGCAGCTTAGCCCACACAGATACGCAGTATTTT
NA | TRBD1 | TRBJ2-3 | TRBV7-9 | CASSLDGTGVGDTQYF | TGTGCCAGCAGCTTAGATGGAACAGGGGTTGGAGATACGCAGTATTTT
NA | NA | TRBJ2-2 | TRBV11-1 | CASSRYTGELFF | TGTGCCAGCAGTCGGTACACCGGGGAGCTGTTTTTT
NA | NA | TRBJ2-1 | TRBV16 | CASSQLGLGQSSYNEQFF | TGTGCCAGCAGCCAATTAGGTCTTGGACAAAGCTCCTACAATGAGCAGTTCTTC
few | TRBD1 | TRBJ1-2 | TRBV6-1 | CASSEFGTGDGGYTF | TGTGCCAGCAGTGAGTTTGGGACAGGGGATGGTGGCTACACCTTC
NA | TRBD2 | TRBJ2-7 | TRBV16 | CASSPIGGRLTYEQYF | TGTGCCAGCAGCCCCATCGGGGGGAGGCTTACCTACGAGCAGTACTTC
few | TRBD1 | TRBJ2-2 | TRBV7-9 | CASSPLNRGQTGELFF | TGTGCCAGCAGCCCACTCAACAGGGGGCAGACCGGGGAGCTGTTTTTT
once | TRBD2 | TRBJ2-5 | TRBV5-1 | CASSFSGGAWQETQYF | TGCGCCAGCAGCTTTAGCGGGGGGGCCTGGCAAGAGACCCAGTACTTC
NA | TRBD2 | TRBJ2-2 | TRBV29-1 | CSGRTSVGELFF | TGCAGCGGAAGGACTAGCGTGGGGGAGCTGTTTTTT
NA | TRBD2 | TRBJ2-1 | TRBV9 | CANSASGGANEQFF | TGTGCCAACAGCGCTAGCGGGGGGGCCAATGAGCAGTTCTTC
NA | TRBD2 | TRBJ2-2 | TRBV10-3 | CAISTGGPNTGELFF | TGTGCCATCAGTACGGGGGGGCCCAACACCGGGGAGCTGTTTTTT
NA | NA | TRBJ2-5 | TRBV7-3 | CASSLGVAETQYF | TGTGCCAGCAGCTTAGGAGTGGCAGAGACCCAGTACTTC
NA | NA | TRBJ1-5 | TRBV5-1 | CASSETGSANQPQHF | TGCGCCAGCAGCGAAACAGGATCCGCCAATCAGCCCCAGCATTTT
NA | NA | TRBJ2-7 | TRBV5-1 | CASSLENRAYEQYF | TGCGCCAGCAGCTTGGAAAACAGGGCCTACGAGCAGTACTTC
NA | TRBD1 | TRBJ2-4 | TRBV5-6 | CASSSTGTENIQYF | TGTGCCAGCAGCTCGACAGGGACCGAAAACATTCAGTACTTC
NA | TRBD2 | TRBJ2-1 | TRBV2 | CAGEGLEQNEQFF | TGTGCCGGGGAAGGACTAGAGCAAAATGAGCAGTTCTTC
NA | TRBD2 | TRBJ2-1 | TRBV29-1 | CSGEGASVNNEQFF | TGCAGCGGGGAGGGAGCTAGCGTTAACAATGAGCAGTTCTTC
NA | TRBD2 | TRBJ2-2 | TRBV19 | CASIGTTNTGELFF | TGTGCCAGCATAGGGACTACGAACACCGGGGAGCTGTTTTTT
NA | NA | TRBJ2-6 | TRBV2 | CASSEASGANVLTF | TGTGCCAGCAGTGAGGCCTCTGGGGCCAACGTCCTGACTTTC
few | NA | TRBJ2-7 | TRBV29-1 | CSVAGTLTYEQYF | TGCAGCGTTGCTGGGACACTCACCTACGAGCAGTACTTC
NA | TRBD1 | TRBJ1-2 | TRBV27 | CANNRGRICGNYGYTF | TGTGCCAACAACAGGGGGCGAATCTGTGGAAACTATGGCTACACCTTC
NA | NA | TRBJ1-5 | TRBV7-2 | CASSPSGRNQPQHF | TGTGCCAGCAGCCCATCAGGGCGCAATCAACCCCAGCATTTT
NA | NA | TRBJ1-5 | TRBV5-8 | CASSLVQVNQPQHF | TGTGCCAGCAGCTTGGTACAGGTTAATCAGCCCCAGCATTTT
NA | NA | TRBJ2-1 | TRBV18 | CASSPWAGGTYNEQFF | TGTGCCAGCTCACCGTGGGCTGGCGGGACTTACAATGAGCAGTTCTTC
few | NA | TRBJ1-1 | TRBV4-3 | CASSQVRGNTEAFF | TGCGCCAGCAGCCAAGTCAGGGGGAACACTGAAGCTTTCTTT
NA | NA | TRBJ1-1 | TRBV5-1 | CASSLGRGGNTEAFF | TGCGCCAGCAGCTTAGGGCGGGGAGGGAACACTGAAGCTTTCTTT
NA | TRBD1 | TRBJ2-5 | TRBV11-2 | CASSGDRGRETQYF | TGTGCCAGCAGCGGGGACAGGGGGCGAGAGACCCAGTACTTC
NA | NA | TRBJ2-7 | TRBV9 | CASSASGGGYEQYF | TGTGCCAGCAGCGCTTCCGGTGGGGGGTACGAGCAGTACTTC
once | TRBD2 | TRBJ2-5 | TRBV2 | CASGTSGSQETQYF | TGTGCCAGCGGGACTAGCGGGTCCCAAGAGACCCAGTACTTC